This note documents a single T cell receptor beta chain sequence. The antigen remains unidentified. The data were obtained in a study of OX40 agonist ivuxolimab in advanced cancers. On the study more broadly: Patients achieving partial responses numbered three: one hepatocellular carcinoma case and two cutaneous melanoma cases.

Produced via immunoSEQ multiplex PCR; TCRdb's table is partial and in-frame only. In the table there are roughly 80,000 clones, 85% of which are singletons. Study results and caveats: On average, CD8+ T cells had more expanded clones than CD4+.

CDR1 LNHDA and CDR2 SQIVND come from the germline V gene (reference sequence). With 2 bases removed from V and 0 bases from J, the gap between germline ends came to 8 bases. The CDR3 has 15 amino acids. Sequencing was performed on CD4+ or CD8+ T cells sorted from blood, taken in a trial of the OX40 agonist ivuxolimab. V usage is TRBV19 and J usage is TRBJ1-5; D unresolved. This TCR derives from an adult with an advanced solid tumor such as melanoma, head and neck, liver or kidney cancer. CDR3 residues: CASSITHYSNQPQHF. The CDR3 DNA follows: TGTGCCAGTAGTATAACGCATTATAGCAATCAGCCCCAGCATTTT.